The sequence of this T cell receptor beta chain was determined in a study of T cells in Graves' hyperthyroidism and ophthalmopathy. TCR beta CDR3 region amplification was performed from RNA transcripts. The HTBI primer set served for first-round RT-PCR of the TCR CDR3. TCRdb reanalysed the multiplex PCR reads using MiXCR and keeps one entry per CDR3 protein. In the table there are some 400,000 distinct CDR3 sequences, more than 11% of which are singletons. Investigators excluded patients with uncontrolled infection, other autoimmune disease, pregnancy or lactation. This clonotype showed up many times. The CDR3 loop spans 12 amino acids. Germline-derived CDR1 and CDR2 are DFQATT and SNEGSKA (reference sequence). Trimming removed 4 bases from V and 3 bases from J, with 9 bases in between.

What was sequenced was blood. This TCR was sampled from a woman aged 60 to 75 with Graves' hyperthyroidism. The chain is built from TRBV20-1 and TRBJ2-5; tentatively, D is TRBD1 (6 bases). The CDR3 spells CSATPGEETQYF. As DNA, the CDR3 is TGCAGTGCTACACCAGGGGAAGAGACCCAGTACTTC.